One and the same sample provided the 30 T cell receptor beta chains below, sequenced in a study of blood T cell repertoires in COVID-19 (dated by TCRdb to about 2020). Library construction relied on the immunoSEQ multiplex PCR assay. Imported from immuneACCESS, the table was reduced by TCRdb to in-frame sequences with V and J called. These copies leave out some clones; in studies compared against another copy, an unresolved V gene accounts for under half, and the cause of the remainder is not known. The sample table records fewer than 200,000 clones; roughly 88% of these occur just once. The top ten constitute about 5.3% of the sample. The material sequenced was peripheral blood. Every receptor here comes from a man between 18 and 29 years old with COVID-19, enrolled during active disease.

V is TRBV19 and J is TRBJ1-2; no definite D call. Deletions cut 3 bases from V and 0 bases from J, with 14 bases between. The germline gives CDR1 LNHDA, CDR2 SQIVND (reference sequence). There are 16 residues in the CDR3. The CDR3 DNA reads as TGTGCCAGTAGTATTCCCTCAGGAATTACTAACTATGGCTACACCTTC. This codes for CASSIPSGITNYGYTF.

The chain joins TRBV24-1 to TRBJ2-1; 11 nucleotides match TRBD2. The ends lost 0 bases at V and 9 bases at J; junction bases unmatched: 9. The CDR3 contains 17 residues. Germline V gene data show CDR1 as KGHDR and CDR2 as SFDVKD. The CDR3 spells CATSDLSSSGRAIEQFF. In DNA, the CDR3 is TGTGCCACCAGTGATTTGAGTAGTAGCGGGAGGGCCATTGAGCAGTTCTTC.

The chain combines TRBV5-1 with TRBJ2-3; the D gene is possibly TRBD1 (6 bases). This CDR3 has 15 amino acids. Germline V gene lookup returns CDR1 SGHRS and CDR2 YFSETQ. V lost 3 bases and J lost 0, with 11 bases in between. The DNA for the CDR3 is TGCGCCAGCAGCTCTGGGGGCTTAAGCACAGATACGCAGTATTTT. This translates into CASSSGGLSTDTQYF.

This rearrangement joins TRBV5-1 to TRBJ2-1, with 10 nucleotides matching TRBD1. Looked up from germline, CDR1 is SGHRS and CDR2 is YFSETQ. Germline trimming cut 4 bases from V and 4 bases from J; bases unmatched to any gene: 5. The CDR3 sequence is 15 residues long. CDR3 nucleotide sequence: TGCGCCAGCAGCCCCGGACAGGGGGGTTACAATGAGCAGTTCTTC. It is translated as CASSPGQGGYNEQFF. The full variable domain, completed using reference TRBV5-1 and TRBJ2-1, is KAGVTQTPRYLIKTRGQQVTLSCSPISGHRSVSWYQQTPGQGLQFLFEYFSETQRNKGNFPGRFSGRQFSNSRSEMNVSTLELGDSALYLCASSPGQGGYNEQFFGPGTRLTVL.

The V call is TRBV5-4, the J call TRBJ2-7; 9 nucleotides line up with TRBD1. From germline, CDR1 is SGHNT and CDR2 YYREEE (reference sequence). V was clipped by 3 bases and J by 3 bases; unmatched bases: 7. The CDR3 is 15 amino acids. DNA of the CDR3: TGTGCCAGCAGCTGGGGGACAGGGAGTATCTACGAGCAGTACTTC. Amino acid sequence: CASSWGTGSIYEQYF.

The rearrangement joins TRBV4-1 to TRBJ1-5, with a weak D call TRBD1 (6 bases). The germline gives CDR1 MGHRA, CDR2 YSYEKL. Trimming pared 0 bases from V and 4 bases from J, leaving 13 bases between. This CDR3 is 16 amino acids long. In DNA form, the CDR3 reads TGCGCCAGCAGCCAAGAGGCGGGGGCCACGAATCAGCCCCAGCATTTT. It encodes CASSQEAGATNQPQHF.

CDR3 nucleotide sequence: TGCAGCGTTGTGGCCTCTGGAAACACCATATATTTT. The encoded protein is CSVVASGNTIYF. The gene calls are TRBV29-1 and TRBJ1-3; D gene ambiguous. This CDR3 has 12 amino acids. Trimming left V 4 bases short and J 0 bases short, with 4 bases between. Germline V gives CDR1 SQVTM, CDR2 ANQGSEA. The full variable domain, in which reference TRBV29-1 and TRBJ1-3 provide the parts outside the CDR3, is SAVISQKPSRDICQRGTSLTIQCQVDSQVTMMFWYRQQPGQSLTLIATANQGSEATYESGFVIDKFPISRPNLTFSTLTVSNMSPEDSSIYLCSVVASGNTIYFGEGSWLTVV.

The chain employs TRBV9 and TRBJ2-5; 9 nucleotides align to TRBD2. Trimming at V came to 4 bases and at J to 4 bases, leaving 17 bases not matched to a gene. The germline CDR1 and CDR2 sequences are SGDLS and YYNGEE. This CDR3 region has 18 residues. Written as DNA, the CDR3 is TGTGCCAGCAGCCCCGGTCGGCGGGAGGGCCGGGTCTCAGAGACCCAGTACTTC. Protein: CASSPGRREGRVSETQYF.

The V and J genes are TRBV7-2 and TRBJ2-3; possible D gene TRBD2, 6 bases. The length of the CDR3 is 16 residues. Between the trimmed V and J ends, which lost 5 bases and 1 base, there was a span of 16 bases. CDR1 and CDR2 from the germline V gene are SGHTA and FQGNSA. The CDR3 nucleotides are TGTGCCAGCAGCCCCTTGAGGAGGGCGCGCACAGATACGCAGTATTTT. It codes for CASSPLRRARTDTQYF.

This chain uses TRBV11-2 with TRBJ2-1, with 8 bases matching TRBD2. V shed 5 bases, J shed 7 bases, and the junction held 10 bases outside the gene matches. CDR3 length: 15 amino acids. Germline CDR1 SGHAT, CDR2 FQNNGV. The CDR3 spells CASSIGASGLNEQFF. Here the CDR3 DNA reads TGTGCCAGCAGCATAGGGGCTAGCGGGCTTAATGAGCAGTTCTTC.

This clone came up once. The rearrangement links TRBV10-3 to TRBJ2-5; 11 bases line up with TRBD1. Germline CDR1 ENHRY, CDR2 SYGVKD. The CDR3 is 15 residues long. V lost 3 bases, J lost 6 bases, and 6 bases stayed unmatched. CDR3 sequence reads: CAISEGQGAWQTQYF. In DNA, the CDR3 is TGTGCCATCAGTGAAGGACAGGGGGCTTGGCAGACCCAGTACTTC.

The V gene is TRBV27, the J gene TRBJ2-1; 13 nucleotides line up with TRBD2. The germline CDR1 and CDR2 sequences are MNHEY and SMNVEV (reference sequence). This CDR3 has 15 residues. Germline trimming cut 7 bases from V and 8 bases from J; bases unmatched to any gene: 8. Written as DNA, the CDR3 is TGTGCCAGCAACCAACTAGCGGGAGGGGTCCATGAGCAGTTCTTC. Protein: CASNQLAGGVHEQFF.

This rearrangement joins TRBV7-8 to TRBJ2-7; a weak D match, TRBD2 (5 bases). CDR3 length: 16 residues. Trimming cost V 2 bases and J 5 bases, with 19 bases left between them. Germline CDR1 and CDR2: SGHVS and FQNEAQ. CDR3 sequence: CASSLLRAGNSHEQYF. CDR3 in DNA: TGTGCCAGCAGCTTATTGCGGGCGGGCAATTCCCACGAGCAGTACTTC.

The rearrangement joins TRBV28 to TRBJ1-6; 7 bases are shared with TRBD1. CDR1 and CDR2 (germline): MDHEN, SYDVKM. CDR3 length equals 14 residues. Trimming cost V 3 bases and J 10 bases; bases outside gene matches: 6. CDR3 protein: CASSFPQGESPLHF. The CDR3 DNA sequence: TGTGCCAGCAGTTTCCCCCAGGGGGAGTCACCCCTCCACTTT.

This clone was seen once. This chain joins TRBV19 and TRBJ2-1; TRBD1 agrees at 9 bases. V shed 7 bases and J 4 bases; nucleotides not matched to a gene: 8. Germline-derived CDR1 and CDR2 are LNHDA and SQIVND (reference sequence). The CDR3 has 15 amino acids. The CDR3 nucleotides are TGTGCCAGTATGGGACAGGGCAGGCGTTACAATGAGCAGTTCTTC. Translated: CASMGQGRRYNEQFF.

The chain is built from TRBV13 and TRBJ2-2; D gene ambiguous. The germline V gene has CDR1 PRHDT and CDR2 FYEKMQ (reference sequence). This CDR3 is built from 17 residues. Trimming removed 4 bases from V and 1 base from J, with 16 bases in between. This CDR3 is CASSYLSKRGNTGELFF. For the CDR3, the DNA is TGTGCCAGCAGCTACCTTAGCAAGAGAGGGAACACCGGGGAGCTGTTTTTT. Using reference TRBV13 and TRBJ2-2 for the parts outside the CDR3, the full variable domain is AAGVIQSPRHLIKEKRETATLKCYPIPRHDTVYWYQQGPGQDPQFLISFYEKMQSDKGSIPDRFSAQQFSDYHSELNMSSLELGDSALYFCASSYLSKRGNTGELFFGEGSRLTVL.

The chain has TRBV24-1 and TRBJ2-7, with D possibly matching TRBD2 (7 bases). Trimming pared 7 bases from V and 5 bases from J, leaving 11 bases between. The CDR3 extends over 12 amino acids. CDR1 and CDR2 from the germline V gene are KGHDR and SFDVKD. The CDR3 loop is CATSRGADEQYF. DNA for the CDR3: TGTGCCACCAGCCGGGGGGCAGACGAGCAGTACTTC.

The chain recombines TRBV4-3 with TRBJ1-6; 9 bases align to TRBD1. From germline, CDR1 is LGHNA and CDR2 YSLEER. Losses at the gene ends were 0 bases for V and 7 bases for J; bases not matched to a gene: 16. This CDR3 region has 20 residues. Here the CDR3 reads CASSQDPGQGMGSPNSPLHF. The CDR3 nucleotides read TGCGCCAGCAGCCAAGATCCGGGACAGGGAATGGGGTCGCCGAATTCACCCCTCCACTTT.

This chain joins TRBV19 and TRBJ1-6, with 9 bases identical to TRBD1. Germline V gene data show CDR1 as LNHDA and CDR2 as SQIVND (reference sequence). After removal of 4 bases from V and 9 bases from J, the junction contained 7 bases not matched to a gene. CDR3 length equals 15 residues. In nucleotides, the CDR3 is TGTGCCAGTAGTAGTTCCGGACAGGGGAGTTCACCCCTCCACTTT. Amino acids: CASSSSGQGSSPLHF.

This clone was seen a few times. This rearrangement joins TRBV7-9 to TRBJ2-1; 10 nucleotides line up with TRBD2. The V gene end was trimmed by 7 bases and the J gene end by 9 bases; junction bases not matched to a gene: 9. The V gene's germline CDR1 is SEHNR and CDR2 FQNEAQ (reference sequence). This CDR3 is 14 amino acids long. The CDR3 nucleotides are TGTGCCAGCACCCCCCGGCTAGCGGGAGCTGAGCAGTTCTTC. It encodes CASTPRLAGAEQFF.

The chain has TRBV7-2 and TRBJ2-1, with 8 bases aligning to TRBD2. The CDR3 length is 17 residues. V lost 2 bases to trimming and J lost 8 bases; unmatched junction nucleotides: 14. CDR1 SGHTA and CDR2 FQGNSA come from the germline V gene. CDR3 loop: CASSLRLGRAGGHEQFF. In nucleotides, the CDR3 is TGTGCCAGCAGCTTACGCCTCGGGCGGGCGGGAGGTCATGAGCAGTTCTTC.

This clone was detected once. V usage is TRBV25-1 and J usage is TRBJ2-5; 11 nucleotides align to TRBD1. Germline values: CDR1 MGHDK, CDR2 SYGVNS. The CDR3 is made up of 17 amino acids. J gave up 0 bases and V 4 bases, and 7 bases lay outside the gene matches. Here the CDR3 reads CASSGFPDRGHQETQYF. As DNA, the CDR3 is TGTGCCAGCAGTGGGTTTCCGGACAGGGGGCACCAAGAGACCCAGTACTTC.

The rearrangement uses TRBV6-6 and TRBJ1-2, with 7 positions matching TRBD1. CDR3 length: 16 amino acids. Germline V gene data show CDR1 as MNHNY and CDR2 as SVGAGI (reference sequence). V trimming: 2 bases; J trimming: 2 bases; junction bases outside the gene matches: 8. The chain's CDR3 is CASSYRTGTSNYGYTF. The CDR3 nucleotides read TGTGCCAGCAGTTACCGGACAGGTACCTCCAACTATGGCTACACCTTC.

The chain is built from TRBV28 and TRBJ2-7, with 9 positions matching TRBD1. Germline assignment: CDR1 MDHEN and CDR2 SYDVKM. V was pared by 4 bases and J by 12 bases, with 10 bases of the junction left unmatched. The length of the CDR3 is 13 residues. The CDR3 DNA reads TGTGCCAGCAGTTCCCTTGACAGGGGGTATCGGTACTTC. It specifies CASSSLDRGYRYF.

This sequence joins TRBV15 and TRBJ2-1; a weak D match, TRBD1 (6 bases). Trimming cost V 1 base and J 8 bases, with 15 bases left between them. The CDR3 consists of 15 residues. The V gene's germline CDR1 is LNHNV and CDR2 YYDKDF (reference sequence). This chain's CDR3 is CATSRGGQEADEQFF. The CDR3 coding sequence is TGTGCCACCAGCAGAGGGGGGCAGGAAGCGGATGAGCAGTTCTTC.

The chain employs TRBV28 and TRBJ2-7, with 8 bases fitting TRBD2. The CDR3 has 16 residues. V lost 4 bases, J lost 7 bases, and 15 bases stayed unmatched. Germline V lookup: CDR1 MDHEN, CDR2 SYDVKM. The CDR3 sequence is CASSWGYGTRSAEQYF. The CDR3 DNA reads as TGTGCCAGCAGTTGGGGGTACGGGACTAGGTCGGCTGAGCAGTACTTC.

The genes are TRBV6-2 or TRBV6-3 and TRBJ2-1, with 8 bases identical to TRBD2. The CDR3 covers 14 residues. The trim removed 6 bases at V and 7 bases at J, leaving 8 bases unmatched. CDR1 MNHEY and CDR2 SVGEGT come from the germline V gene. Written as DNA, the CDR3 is TGTGCCAGCAGCTCCGGGACTAGGCCAAATGAGCAGTTCTTC. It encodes CASSSGTRPNEQFF.

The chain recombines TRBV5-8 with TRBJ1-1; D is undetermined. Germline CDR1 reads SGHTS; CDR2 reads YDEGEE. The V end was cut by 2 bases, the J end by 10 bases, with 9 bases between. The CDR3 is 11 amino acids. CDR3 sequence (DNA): TGTGCCAGCAGCTTCCCGGTCGGAGCTTTCTTT. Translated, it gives CASSFPVGAFF. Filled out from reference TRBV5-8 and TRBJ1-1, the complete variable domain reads EAGVTQSPTHLIKTRGQQATLRCSPISGHTSVYWYQQALGLGLQFLLWYDEGEERNRGNFPPRFSGRQFPNYSSELNVNALELEDSALYLCASSFPVGAFFGQGTRLTVV.

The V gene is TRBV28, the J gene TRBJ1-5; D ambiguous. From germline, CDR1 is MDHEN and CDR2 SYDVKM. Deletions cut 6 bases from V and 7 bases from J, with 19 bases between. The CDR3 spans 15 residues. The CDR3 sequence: CASSLEGGVAQPQHF. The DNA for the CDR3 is TGTGCCAGCAGCCTGGAAGGAGGAGTGGCGCAGCCCCAGCATTTT.

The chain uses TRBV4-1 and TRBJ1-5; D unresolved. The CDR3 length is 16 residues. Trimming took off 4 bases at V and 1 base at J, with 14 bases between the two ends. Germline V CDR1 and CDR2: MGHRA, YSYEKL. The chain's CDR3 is CASSPDKPSSNQPQHF. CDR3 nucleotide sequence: TGCGCCAGCAGCCCCGACAAGCCTTCCAGCAATCAGCCCCAGCATTTT.